Below, 17 T cell receptor beta chains from the same sample are listed, as sequenced in a study of blood T cell repertoires in COVID-19. TCRdb's copy holds only in-frame clones and misses some; the assay was immunoSEQ multiplex PCR. The sample has 250,000 or so clones, around 82% seen once; the top ten hold around 3.5%. The material sequenced was PBMCs or T cells enriched from blood (not recorded which). The source is a man in his fifties or sixties who had recovered from COVID-19.

The rearrangement joins TRBV3-1 (or the pseudogene TRBV3-2) to TRBJ2-1; 9 bases line up with TRBD2. CDR3 length: 16 residues. V was pared by 0 bases and J by 7 bases, with 7 bases of the junction left unmatched. Germline V CDR1 and CDR2: LGHDT, YNNKEL (reference sequence). The CDR3 sequence is CASSQDGGGGANEQFF. In DNA, the CDR3 is TGTGCCAGCAGCCAAGATGGCGGCGGGGGGGCTAATGAGCAGTTCTTC.

The chain carries TRBV12-5 and TRBJ2-7; 7 nucleotides match TRBD1. This CDR3 is 13 amino acids long. V dropped 5 bases and J dropped 2; count of bases not matched to a gene: 3. Per the germline V gene, CDR1 is LGHNT and CDR2 is FRNRAP. CDR3 sequence reads: CASGRDSPYEQYF. As DNA, the CDR3 is TGTGCTAGTGGTCGGGACAGCCCCTACGAGCAGTACTTC.

The chain couples TRBV7-9 to TRBJ2-7; perhaps TRBD2 as D (5 bases). CDR3 length: 14 residues. Germline V gene data show CDR1 as SEHNR and CDR2 as FQNEAQ (reference sequence). The germline V and J ends were trimmed by 4 bases and 2 bases, with 12 bases remaining between them. The CDR3 is CASSSRLPPYEQYF. CDR3 bases: TGTGCCAGCAGCTCCCGACTACCTCCCTACGAGCAGTACTTC.

V is TRBV12-5 and J is TRBJ2-7, with 9 positions matching TRBD1. CDR1 LGHNT and CDR2 FRNRAP come from the germline V gene. V lost 1 base to trimming and J lost 5 bases; unmatched junction nucleotides: 3. There are 14 residues in the CDR3. The CDR3 protein is CASGLEGTGNEQYF. In DNA, the CDR3 is TGTGCTAGTGGTTTGGAAGGGACAGGGAACGAGCAGTACTTC.

This chain links TRBV28 with TRBJ2-2; TRBD2 matches 13 bases. The CDR3 has 15 amino acids. Germline V CDR1 and CDR2: MDHEN, SYDVKM. J gave up 7 bases and V 8 bases, and 7 bases lay outside the gene matches. The DNA for the CDR3 is TGTGCCAGCTTCAGGACTAGCGGGAGTGTCGGGGAGCTGTTTTTT. It is translated as CASFRTSGSVGELFF. The full variable domain, completed using reference TRBV28 and TRBJ2-2, is DVKVTQSSRYLVKRTGEKVFLECVQDMDHENMFWYRQDPGLGLRLIYFSYDVKMKEKGDIPEGYSVSREKKERFSLILESASTNQTSMYLCASFRTSGSVGELFFGEGSRLTVL.

CDR3 sequence (DNA): TGTGCTAGTGGTTTGGTACTGACAGGGGGAGAACCCCTCCACTTT. Translation: CASGLVLTGGEPLHF. V gene TRBV12-5 combines with J gene TRBJ1-6; 9 positions agree with TRBD1. With 0 bases clipped from V and 12 bases from J, the junction kept 6 bases outside the gene matches. The CDR3 extends over 15 amino acids. The germline gives CDR1 LGHNT, CDR2 FRNRAP.

The V call is TRBV27, the J call TRBJ2-1, with 11 bases identical to TRBD2. Trimming cost V 3 bases and J 3 bases; bases outside gene matches: 16. The CDR3 extends over 20 amino acids. Germline V gene lookup returns CDR1 MNHEY and CDR2 SMNVEV (reference sequence). CDR3 nucleotides: TGTGCCAGCAGTTTCGATCCCCGCGGGTTAGCGGGGGGGCACTACAATGAGCAGTTCTTC. Its protein product is CASSFDPRGLAGGHYNEQFF.

The chain is built from TRBV19 and TRBJ1-3, with D hard to call. Looked up from germline, CDR1 is LNHDA and CDR2 is SQIVND (reference sequence). The CDR3 consists of 12 residues. V lost 5 bases to trimming and J lost 8 bases, with 10 bases between them. CDR3 sequence: CASSRSTDTIYF. The CDR3 region has the DNA TGTGCCAGTAGTCGCAGTACCGACACCATATATTTT.

The rearrangement links TRBV18 to TRBJ2-7; 8 nucleotides align to TRBD2. Unmatched junction bases numbered 11, after V lost 0 bases and J lost 4 bases. The CDR3 contains 17 residues. The germline V gene encodes CDR1 KGHSH and CDR2 LQKENI. The CDR3 DNA reads TGTGCCAGCTCACCACCTCTCGGGGGGGCCGTAGCTTACGAGCAGTACTTC. This encodes CASSPPLGGAVAYEQYF. Full variable domain (remainder filled in from reference TRBV18 and TRBJ2-7): NAGVMQNPRHLVRRRGQEARLRCSPMKGHSHVYWYRQLPEEGLKFMVYLQKENIIDESGMPKERFSAEFPKEGPSILRIQQVVRGDSAAYFCASSPPLGGAVAYEQYFGPGTRLTVT.

This rearrangement joins TRBV5-5 to TRBJ2-5, with a tentative D call TRBD2 (6 bases). This CDR3 has 12 amino acids. V dropped 4 bases and J dropped 5 bases, with 9 bases sitting between them. Germline CDR1 SGHKS, CDR2 YYEKEE (reference sequence). CDR3 coding DNA: TGTGCCAGCAGCCTCCGGGGGGAGACCCAGTACTTC. Amino acids: CASSLRGETQYF.

This rearrangement joins TRBV2 to TRBJ1-6, with TRBD1 identical over 7 bases. The CDR3 totals 13 residues. Trimming at V came to 7 bases and at J to 8 bases, leaving 5 bases not matched to a gene. Germline values: CDR1 SNHLY, CDR2 FYNNEI. The CDR3 loop is CASTPDRDSPLHF. The DNA of the CDR3 is TGTGCCAGCACCCCAGACAGGGATTCACCCCTCCACTTT.

CDR3 in amino acids: CASSILDRQGTEAFF. As DNA, the CDR3 is TGTGCCAGTAGTATCCTGGACAGGCAAGGCACTGAAGCTTTCTTT. This chain uses TRBV19 with TRBJ1-1, with 7 bases that match TRBD1. The V gene's germline CDR1 is LNHDA and CDR2 SQIVND (reference sequence). J gave up 4 bases and V 3 bases, and 8 bases lay outside the gene matches. The length of the CDR3 is 15 residues.

This chain connects TRBV21-1 to TRBJ2-3; the table's D gene call, TRBD1, was not cross checked with the DNA. TRBV21-1 is shown as a pseudogene. The CDR3 is 17 residues long. This CDR3 reads CASRSGTGGRKTDTQYF. The CDR3 DNA sequence: TGTGCCAGCAGGTCCGGGACAGGGGGCCGGAAAACAGATACGCAGTATTTT.

The chain has TRBV5-1 and TRBJ1-2; a possible D gene is TRBD1 (5 bases). Germline lookup yields CDR1 SGHRS and CDR2 YFSETQ. The CDR3 extends over 16 amino acids. The ends were cut back, 7 bases at V and 2 bases at J, with 21 bases in the middle. The CDR3 region is CASSFGTGRVNYGYTF. CDR3 sequence (DNA): TGCGCCAGCTCCTTTGGTACGGGCAGGGTGAACTATGGCTACACCTTC.

The chain carries TRBV20-1 and TRBJ2-4; TRBD2 aligns across 7 bases. The V gene's germline CDR1 is DFQATT and CDR2 SNEGSKA (reference sequence). With 3 bases clipped from V and 0 bases from J, the junction kept 8 bases outside the gene matches. This CDR3 contains 16 residues. The CDR3 sequence is CSASLAGLLAKNIQYF. The CDR3 DNA sequence: TGCAGTGCTAGTTTAGCGGGTCTACTAGCCAAAAACATTCAGTACTTC.

The chain joins TRBV28 to TRBJ2-5, with a weak D call TRBD2 (5 bases). Trimming left V 4 bases short and J 7 bases short, with 16 bases between. The CDR3 sequence is 14 residues long. Germline CDR1 is MDHEN and CDR2 is SYDVKM. The CDR3 region is CASSSEGIGGTQYF. DNA of the CDR3: TGTGCCAGCAGTTCCGAAGGGATTGGAGGGACCCAGTACTTC.

This clone was picked up one time. V gene TRBV15 combines with J gene TRBJ2-3, with 10 nucleotides matching TRBD2. CDR3 size: 15 residues. Germline lookup yields CDR1 LNHNV and CDR2 YYDKDF (reference sequence). J gave up 4 bases and V 6 bases, and 7 bases lay outside the gene matches. In DNA form, the CDR3 reads TGTGCCACCAGTGAACTAGCGGGGCGAGCAGATACGCAGTATTTT. Translation gives CATSELAGRADTQYF.